These 5 T cell receptor beta chains originate from one sample sequenced in a study of shared clonotypes between healthy human individuals. Repertoires were generated with immunoSEQ multiplex PCR, while TCRdb's copy carries only in-frame clones and drops some. The sample consists of a few million clones, roughly nine tenths of them appearing once. Sequenced sample: naive CD4+ T cells sorted from blood. Indicated subset: CD45RA+ positively selected. These TCRs come from a man aged 18 to 30 in good health.

The chain is built from TRBV5-1 and TRBJ2-3; 9 nucleotides align to TRBD2. CDR1 is SGHRS and CDR2 is YFSETQ in the germline V gene. With 2 bases clipped from V and 0 bases from J, the junction kept 4 bases outside the gene matches. The CDR3 has 16 residues. CDR3 loop: CASSFHTSGSTDTQYF. The DNA of the CDR3 is TGCGCCAGCAGCTTCCATACTAGCGGGAGCACAGATACGCAGTATTTT.

This clone showed up just once. The chain has TRBV12-1 and TRBJ1-2; the D call in the table, TRBD1, was not verified against the DNA. TRBV12-1 is a pseudogene. This CDR3 has 15 amino acids. CDR3 nucleotide sequence: TGTGCCAGCAGCTTAGACAGGGGACGGGGCTATGGCTACACCTTC. This codes for CASSLDRGRGYGYTF.

This chain connects TRBV27 to TRBJ2-7; 12 bases are shared with TRBD2. V trimming: 8 bases; J trimming: 2 bases; junction bases outside the gene matches: 13. The CDR3 extends over 17 amino acids. CDR1 is MNHEY and CDR2 is SMNVEV in the germline V gene (reference sequence). The CDR3 reads CASGLTSGSNVPYEQYF. The CDR3, as DNA: TGTGCCAGCGGACTGACTAGCGGGAGCAATGTCCCCTACGAGCAGTACTTC.

This chain connects TRBV7-3 to TRBJ2-1; 8 bases are shared with TRBD2. Germline V gene lookup returns CDR1 SGHTA and CDR2 FQGTGA. Unmatched junction bases numbered 9, after V lost 5 bases and J lost 9 bases. This CDR3 contains 14 residues. CDR3 residues: CASSPGLAGVEQFF. The DNA of the CDR3 is TGTGCCAGCAGCCCCGGACTAGCCGGCGTTGAGCAGTTCTTC.

CDR3 sequence: CASSERRTGTYEQYF. The CDR3 nucleotides are TGTGCCAGCAGTGAACGGCGGACGGGAACCTACGAGCAGTACTTC. This chain joins TRBV6-1 and TRBJ2-7; D is possibly TRBD2 (5 bases). This CDR3 is built from 15 residues. CDR1 and CDR2 (germline): MNHNS, SASEGT. Trimming took 2 bases from V and 2 from J, leaving 13 bases between them.